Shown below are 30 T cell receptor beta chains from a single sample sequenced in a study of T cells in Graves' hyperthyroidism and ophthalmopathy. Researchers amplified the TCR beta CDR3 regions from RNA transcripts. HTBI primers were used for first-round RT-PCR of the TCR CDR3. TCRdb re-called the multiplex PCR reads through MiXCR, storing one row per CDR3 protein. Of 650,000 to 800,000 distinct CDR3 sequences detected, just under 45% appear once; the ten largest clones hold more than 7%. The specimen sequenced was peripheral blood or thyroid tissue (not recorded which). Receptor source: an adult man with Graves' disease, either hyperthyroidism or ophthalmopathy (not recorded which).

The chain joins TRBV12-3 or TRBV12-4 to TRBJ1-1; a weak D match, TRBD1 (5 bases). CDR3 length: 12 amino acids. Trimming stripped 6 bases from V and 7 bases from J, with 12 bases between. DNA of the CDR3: TGTGCCAGCAGCCCGACGGGGGGTGAAGCTTTCTTT. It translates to CASSPTGGEAFF.

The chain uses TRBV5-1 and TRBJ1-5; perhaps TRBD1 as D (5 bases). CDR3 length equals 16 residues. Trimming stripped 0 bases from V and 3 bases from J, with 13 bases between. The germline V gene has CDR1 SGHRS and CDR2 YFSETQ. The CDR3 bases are TGCGCCAGCAGCTTGGGAGGGGCAGACCCCAATCAGCCCCAGCATTTT. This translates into CASSLGGADPNQPQHF. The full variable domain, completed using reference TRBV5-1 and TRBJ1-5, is KAGVTQTPRYLIKTRGQQVTLSCSPISGHRSVSWYQQTPGQGLQFLFEYFSETQRNKGNFPGRFSGRQFSNSRSEMNVSTLELGDSALYLCASSLGGADPNQPQHFGDGTRLSIL.

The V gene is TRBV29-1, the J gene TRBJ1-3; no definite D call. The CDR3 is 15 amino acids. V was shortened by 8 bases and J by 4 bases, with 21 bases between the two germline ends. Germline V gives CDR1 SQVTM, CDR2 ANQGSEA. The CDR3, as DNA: TGCAGCTCCCGCAAACACGGCCAGACCGGAAACACCATATATTTT. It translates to CSSRKHGQTGNTIYF.

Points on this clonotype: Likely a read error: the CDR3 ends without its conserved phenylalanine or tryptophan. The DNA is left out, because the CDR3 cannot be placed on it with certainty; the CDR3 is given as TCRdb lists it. This CDR3 is CASSLETG. The gene calls are TRBV7-6 and TRBJ1-5; the table's TRBD1 call for D was not verified on the DNA. Germline lookup yields CDR1 SGHVS and CDR2 FNYEAQ. The CDR3 is 8 residues long, ends included.

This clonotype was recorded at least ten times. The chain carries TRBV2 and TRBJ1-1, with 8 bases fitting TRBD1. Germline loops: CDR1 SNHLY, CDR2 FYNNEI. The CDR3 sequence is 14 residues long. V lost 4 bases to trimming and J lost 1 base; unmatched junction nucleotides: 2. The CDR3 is CASSGGQGNTEAFF. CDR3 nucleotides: TGTGCCAGCAGTGGCGGACAGGGGAACACTGAAGCTTTCTTT.

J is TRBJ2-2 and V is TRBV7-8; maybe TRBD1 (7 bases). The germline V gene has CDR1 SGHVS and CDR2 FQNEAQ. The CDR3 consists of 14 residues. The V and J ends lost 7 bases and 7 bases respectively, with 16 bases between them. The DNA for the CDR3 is TGTGCCAGCACCCAGGAGGGGGCCGGCGGGGAGCTGTTTTTT. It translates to CASTQEGAGGELFF.

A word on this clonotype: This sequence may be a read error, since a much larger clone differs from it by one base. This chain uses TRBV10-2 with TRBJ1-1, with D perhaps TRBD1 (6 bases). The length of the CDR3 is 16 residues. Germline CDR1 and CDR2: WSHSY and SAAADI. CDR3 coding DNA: TGCGCCAGCAGTGAGTCGACAGGCACCCTGAACACTGAAGCTCTCTTT. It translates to CASSESTGTLNTEALF.

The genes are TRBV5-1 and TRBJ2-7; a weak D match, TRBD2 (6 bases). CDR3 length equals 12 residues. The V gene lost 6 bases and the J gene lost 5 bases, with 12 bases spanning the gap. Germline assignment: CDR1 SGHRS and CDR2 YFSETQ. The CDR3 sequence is CASTGDFHEQYF. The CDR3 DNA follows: TGCGCCAGCACCGGGGACTTCCACGAGCAGTACTTC.

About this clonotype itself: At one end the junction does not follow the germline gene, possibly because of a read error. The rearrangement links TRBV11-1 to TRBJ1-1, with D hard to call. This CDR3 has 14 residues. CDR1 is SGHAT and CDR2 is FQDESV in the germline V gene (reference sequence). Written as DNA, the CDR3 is TGTGCCAGCGGCTTAGCGGACGGAGGCACTGAAGCTTTCTTT. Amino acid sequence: CASGLADGGTEAFF.

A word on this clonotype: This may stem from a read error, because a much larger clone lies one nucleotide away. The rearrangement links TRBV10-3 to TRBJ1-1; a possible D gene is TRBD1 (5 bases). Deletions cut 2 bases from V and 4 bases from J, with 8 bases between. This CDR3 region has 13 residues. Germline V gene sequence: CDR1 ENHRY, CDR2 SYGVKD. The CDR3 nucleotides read TGTGCCATCAGTGAGGACAGCTGCACTGAAGCTTTCTTT. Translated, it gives CAISEDSCTEAFF.

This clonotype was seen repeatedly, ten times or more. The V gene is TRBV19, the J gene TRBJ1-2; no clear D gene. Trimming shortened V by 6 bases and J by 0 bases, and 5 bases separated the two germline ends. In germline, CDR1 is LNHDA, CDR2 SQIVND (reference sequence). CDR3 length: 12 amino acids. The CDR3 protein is CASSRTNYGYTF. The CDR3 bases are TGTGCCAGTAGCCGGACTAACTATGGCTACACCTTC.

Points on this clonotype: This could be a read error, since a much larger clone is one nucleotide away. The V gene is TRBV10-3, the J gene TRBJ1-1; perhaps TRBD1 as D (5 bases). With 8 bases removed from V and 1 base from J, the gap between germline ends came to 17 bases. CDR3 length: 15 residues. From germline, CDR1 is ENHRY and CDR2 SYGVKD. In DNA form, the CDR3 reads TGTGCCATCCCGGGGTTCGGGACGACGAACACTGAAGCTTTCTTT. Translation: CAIPGFGTTNTEAFF.

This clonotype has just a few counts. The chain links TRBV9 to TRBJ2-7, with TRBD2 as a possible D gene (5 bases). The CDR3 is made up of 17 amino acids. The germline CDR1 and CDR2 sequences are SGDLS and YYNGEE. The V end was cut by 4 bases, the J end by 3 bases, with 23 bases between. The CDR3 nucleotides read TGTGCCAGCAGCTCCGGACTTCCCCAAGGCTCCCTCTACGAGCAGTACTTC. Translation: CASSSGLPQGSLYEQYF. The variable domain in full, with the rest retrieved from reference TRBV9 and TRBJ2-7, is DSGVTQTPKHLITATGQRVTLRCSPRSGDLSVYWYQQSLDQGLQFLIQYYNGEERAKGNILERFSAQQFPDLHSELNLSSLELGDSALYFCASSSGLPQGSLYEQYFGPGTRLTVT.

In DNA, the CDR3 is TGTGCCAGCAGTGGTTCGGACAGCAATGAAAAACTGTTTTTT. Translating it yields CASSGSDSNEKLFF. J is TRBJ1-4 and V is TRBV25-1; D possibly corresponds to TRBD1 (6 bases). Trimming removed 4 bases from V and 5 bases from J, with 11 bases in between. The germline gives CDR1 MGHDK, CDR2 SYGVNS. CDR3 length equals 14 residues.

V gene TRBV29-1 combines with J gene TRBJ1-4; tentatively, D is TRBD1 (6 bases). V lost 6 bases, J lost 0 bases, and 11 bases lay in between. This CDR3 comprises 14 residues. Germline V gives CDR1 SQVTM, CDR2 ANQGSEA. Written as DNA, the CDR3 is TGCAGCGTACAACGGGGGCCAACTAATGAAAAACTGTTTTTT. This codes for CSVQRGPTNEKLFF. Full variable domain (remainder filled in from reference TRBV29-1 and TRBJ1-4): SAVISQKPSRDICQRGTSLTIQCQVDSQVTMMFWYRQQPGQSLTLIATANQGSEATYESGFVIDKFPISRPNLTFSTLTVSNMSPEDSSIYLCSVQRGPTNEKLFFGSGTQLSVL.

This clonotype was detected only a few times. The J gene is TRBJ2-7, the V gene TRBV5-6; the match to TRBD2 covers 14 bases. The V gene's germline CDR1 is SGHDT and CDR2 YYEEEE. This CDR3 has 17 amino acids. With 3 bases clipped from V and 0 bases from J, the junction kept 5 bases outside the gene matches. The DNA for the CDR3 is TGTGCCAGCAGCTGGGGACTAGCGGGGGTTAGCTCCTACGAGCAGTACTTC. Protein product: CASSWGLAGVSSYEQYF.

CDR3 DNA sequence: TGTGCCAGCAGCTTAGAGGCTGGGGAAGGGCCACCCCTCCACTTT. It yields the protein CASSLEAGEGPPLHF. J is TRBJ1-6 and V is TRBV11-2, with D unresolved. The V end lost 0 bases, the J end lost 11 bases, and 14 bases lay between the germline ends. Germline V gene data show CDR1 as SGHAT and CDR2 as FQNNGV. The CDR3 contains 15 residues.

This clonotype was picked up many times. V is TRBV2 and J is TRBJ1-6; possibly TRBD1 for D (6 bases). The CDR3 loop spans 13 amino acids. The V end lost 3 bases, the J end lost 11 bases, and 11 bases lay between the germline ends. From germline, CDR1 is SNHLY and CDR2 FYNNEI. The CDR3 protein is CASSEDSLAPLHF. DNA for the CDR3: TGTGCCAGCAGTGAGGACAGTTTAGCACCCCTCCACTTT.

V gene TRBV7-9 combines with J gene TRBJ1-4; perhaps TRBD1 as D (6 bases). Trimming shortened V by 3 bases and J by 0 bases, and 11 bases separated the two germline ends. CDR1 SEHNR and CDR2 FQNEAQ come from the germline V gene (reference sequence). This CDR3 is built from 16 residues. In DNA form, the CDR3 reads TGTGCCAGCAGCTTTGGACAGCAGTCAACTAATGAAAAACTGTTTTTT. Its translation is CASSFGQQSTNEKLFF. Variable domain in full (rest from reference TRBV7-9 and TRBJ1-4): DTGVSQNPRHKITKRGQNVTFRCDPISEHNRLYWYRQTLGQGPEFLTYFQNEAQLEKSRLLSDRFSAERPKGSFSTLEIQRTEQGDSAMYLCASSFGQQSTNEKLFFGSGTQLSVL.

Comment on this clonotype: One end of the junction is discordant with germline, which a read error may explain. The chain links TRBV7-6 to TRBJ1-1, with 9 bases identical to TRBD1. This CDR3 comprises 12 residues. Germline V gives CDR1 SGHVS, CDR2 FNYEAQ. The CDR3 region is CASSLRGTGTGF. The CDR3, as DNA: TGTGCCAGCAGCTTACGGGGGACAGGGACGGGCTTT.

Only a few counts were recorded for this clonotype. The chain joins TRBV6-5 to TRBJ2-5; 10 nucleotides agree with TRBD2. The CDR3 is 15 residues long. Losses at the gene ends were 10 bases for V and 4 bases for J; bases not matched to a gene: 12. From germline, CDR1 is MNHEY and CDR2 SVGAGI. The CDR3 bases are TGTGCCAACGCTGCCTCTAGCGGGAGACGAGAGACCCAGTACTTC. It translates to CANAASSGRRETQYF.

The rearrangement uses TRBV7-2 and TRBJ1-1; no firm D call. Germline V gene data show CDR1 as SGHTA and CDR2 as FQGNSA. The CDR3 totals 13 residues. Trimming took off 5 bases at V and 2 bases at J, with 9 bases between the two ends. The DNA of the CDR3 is TGTGCCAGCAGCACCTACGGTAACACTGAAGCTTTCTTT. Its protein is CASSTYGNTEAFF.

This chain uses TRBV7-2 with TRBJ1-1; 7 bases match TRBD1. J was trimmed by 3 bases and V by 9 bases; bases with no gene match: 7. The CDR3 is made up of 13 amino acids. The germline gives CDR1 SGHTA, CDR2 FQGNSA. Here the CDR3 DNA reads TGTGCCAGTAGCGACAGGGTGTACACTGAAGCTTTCTTT. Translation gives CASSDRVYTEAFF.

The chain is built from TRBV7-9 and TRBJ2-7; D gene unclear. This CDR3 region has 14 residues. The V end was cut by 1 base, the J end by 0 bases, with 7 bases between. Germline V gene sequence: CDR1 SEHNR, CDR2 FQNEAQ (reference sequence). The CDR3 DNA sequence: TGTGCCAGCAGCTTAGAGTACGGCTCCTACGAGCAGTACTTC. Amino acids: CASSLEYGSYEQYF.

CDR3 sequence reads: CSVEGLGTEANYGYTF. The CDR3 DNA reads as TGCAGCGTTGAAGGATTAGGGACCGAAGCTAACTATGGCTACACCTTC. V is TRBV29-1 and J is TRBJ1-2, with D tentatively TRBD1 (5 bases). This CDR3 region has 16 residues. The germline V gene has CDR1 SQVTM and CDR2 ANQGSEA. V lost 1 base and J 0 bases, leaving 15 bases between the germline ends.

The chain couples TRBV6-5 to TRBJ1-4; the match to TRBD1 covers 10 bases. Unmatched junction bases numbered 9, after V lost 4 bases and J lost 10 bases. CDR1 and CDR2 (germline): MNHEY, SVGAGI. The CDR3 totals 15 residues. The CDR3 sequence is CASSSPTGGVGKLFF. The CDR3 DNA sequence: TGTGCCAGCAGTTCCCCGACAGGGGGCGTGGGAAAACTGTTTTTT.

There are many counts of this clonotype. CDR3 sequence: CASRTTGMGNQPQHF. DNA for the CDR3: TGTGCCAGCAGAACGACAGGGATGGGCAATCAGCCCCAGCATTTT. V and J are TRBV6-6 and TRBJ1-5; 7 nucleotides line up with TRBD1. This CDR3 has 15 residues. V shed 6 bases, J shed 2 bases, and the junction held 7 bases outside the gene matches. Germline V gene lookup returns CDR1 MNHNY and CDR2 SVGAGI (reference sequence).

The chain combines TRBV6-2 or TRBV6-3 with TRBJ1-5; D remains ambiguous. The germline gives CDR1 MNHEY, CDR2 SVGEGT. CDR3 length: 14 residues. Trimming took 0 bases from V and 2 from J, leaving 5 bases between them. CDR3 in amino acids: CASSYSRRNQPQHF. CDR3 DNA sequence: TGTGCCAGCAGTTACTCACGGCGCAATCAGCCCCAGCATTTT.

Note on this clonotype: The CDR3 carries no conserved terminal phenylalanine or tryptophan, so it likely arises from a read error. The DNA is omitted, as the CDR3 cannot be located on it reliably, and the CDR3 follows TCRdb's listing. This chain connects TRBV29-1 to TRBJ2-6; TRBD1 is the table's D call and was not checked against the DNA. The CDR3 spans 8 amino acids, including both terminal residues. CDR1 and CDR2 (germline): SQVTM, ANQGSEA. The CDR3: CSAGRGRG.

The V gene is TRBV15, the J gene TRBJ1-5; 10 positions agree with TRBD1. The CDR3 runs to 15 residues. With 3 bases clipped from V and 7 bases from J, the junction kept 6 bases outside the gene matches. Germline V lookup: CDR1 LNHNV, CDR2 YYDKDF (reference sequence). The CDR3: CATSRAGTGDQPQHF. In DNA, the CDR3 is TGTGCCACCAGCAGGGCCGGGACAGGGGACCAGCCCCAGCATTTT.